This T cell receptor beta chain appears in the sequencing data of a study of blood T cells in healthy people across ages. Findings of the study overall: Across samples, TCR beta diversity tracked strongly with naive T cell percentage.

The germline CDR1 and CDR2 sequences are MNHNY and SVGAGI (reference sequence). The CDR3 spans 11 residues. Trimming shortened V by 6 bases and J by 12 bases, and 11 bases separated the two germline ends. Each sample provided at least 5.5 micrograms of extracted total RNA. With regard to this clonotype: Antigen unknown.

The use of a sample-barcoded 5' primer and a J-beta primer mix characterized a second PCR of roughly 7 to 12 cycles. TCRdb redid the calling of the 5' RACE reads with MiXCR, one entry per CDR3 protein. The table includes 920,000 or so distinct CDR3 sequences, 40% to 55% detected once. The V and J genes are TRBV6-6 and TRBJ1-4, with D possibly being TRBD1 (6 bases). This sequence originates from a woman aged 60-75 years in good health. Sequenced: blood. In DNA form, the CDR3 reads TGTGCCAGCAGCCGACAGGACGAACTGTTTTTT. Its protein is CASSRQDELFF.